The 4 T cell receptor beta chains in this list originate from one sample, sequenced in a study of cytomegalovirus exposure and HLA in healthy donors (dated 2017 in TCRdb). Library method: the immunoSEQ multiplex PCR assay. A mixture of 60 forward primers for TCR Vbeta segments and 13 reverse primers for TCR Jbeta segments was used in the multiplex PCR. In its TCRdb copy, this immuneACCESS table keeps in-frame sequences only and misses some clones. Where compared with another copy, unresolved V genes explain less than half of these, and the others have no known cause. The table for this sample lists some 96,000 clones. Under 4.5% of the sample goes to the ten largest clones. The sequencing sample was made of PBMCs. The receptors stem from a woman in her thirties in good health and CMV-seronegative.

The chain carries TRBV27 and TRBJ2-7; 8 positions agree with TRBD2. CDR3 size: 14 residues. V gave up 5 bases and J gave up 2 bases; unmatched junction bases: 5. Germline V CDR1 and CDR2: MNHEY, SMNVEV (reference sequence). CDR3 in amino acids: CASSTAGLAYEQYF. The CDR3, as DNA: TGTGCCAGCAGTACAGCGGGACTAGCCTACGAGCAGTACTTC.

The chain combines TRBV19 with TRBJ2-1, with 7 positions matching TRBD2. Germline V gives CDR1 LNHDA, CDR2 SQIVND (reference sequence). The V and J ends lost 5 bases and 9 bases, in that order; junction bases with no gene match: 7. The CDR3 sequence is 13 residues long. Here the CDR3 reads CASSFMGEGEQFF. CDR3 nucleotides: TGTGCCAGTAGTTTTATGGGGGAGGGTGAGCAGTTCTTC.

The chain combines TRBV6-6 with TRBJ1-1; possibly TRBD1 for D (6 bases). In germline, CDR1 is MNHNY, CDR2 SVGAGI (reference sequence). Trimming pared 5 bases from V and 7 bases from J, leaving 11 bases between. This CDR3 comprises 12 residues. The CDR3, as DNA: TGTGCCAGCAGTACTACAGGGCTTGAAGCTTTCTTT. Encoded protein: CASSTTGLEAFF.

The rearrangement joins TRBV6-1 to TRBJ1-5; 12 nucleotides agree with TRBD1. J was trimmed by 2 bases and V by 4 bases; bases with no gene match: 9. In germline, CDR1 is MNHNS, CDR2 SASEGT. The CDR3 sequence is 18 residues long. CDR3 in DNA: TGTGCCAGCAGTGGGGGACAGGGGGCCTGGAGTCGCAATCAGCCCCAGCATTTT. Its translation: CASSGGQGAWSRNQPQHF.